This TCR beta chain was sequenced during a study of shared clonotypes between healthy human individuals. Germline values: CDR1 SGHRS, CDR2 YFSETQ. The CDR3 covers 14 residues. Trimming shortened V by 5 bases and J by 1 base, and 13 bases separated the two germline ends. TCRdb's table, derived via immunoSEQ multiplex PCR, lists solely in-frame clones and lacks some. In the table there are hundreds of thousands of clones, about 91% of which are singletons. Naive CD8 cells lacked CD45RO, underwent positive selection for CCR7 and left out terminally differentiated effector memory CD45RA+ cells. Donors were healthy HIV-negative adults without recently reported acute infections or vaccinations.

The sequencing input was naive CD8+ T cells sorted from blood. This sequence was found in a man under 40 in good health. This chain connects TRBV5-1 to TRBJ2-7; possibly TRBD2 for D (5 bases). CDR3: CASSTGIGSYEQYF. CDR3 coding DNA: TGCGCCAGCAGTACGGGGATTGGGTCCTACGAGCAGTACTTC.